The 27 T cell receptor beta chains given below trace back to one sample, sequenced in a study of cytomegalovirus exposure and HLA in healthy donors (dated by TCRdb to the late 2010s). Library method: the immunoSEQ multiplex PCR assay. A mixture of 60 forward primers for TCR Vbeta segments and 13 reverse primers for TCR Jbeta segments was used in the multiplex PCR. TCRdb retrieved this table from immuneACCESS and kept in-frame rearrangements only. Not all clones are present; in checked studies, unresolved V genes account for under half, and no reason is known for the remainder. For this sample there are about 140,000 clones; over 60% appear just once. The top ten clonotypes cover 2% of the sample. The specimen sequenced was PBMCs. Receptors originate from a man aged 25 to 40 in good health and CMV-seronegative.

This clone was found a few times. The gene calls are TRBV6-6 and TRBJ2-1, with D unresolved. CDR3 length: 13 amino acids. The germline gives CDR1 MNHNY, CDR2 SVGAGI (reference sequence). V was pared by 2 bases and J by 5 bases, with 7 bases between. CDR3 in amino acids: CASSYGQDNEQFF. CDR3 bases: TGTGCCAGCAGTTACGGGCAGGACAATGAGCAGTTCTTC.

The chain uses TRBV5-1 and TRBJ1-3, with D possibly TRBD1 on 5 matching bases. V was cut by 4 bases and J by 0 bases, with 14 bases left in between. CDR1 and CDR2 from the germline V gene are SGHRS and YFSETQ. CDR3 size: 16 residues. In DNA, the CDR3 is TGCGCCAGCAGCCCGCAGGGCAGCCGCTCTGGAAACACCATATATTTT. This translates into CASSPQGSRSGNTIYF.

As DNA, the CDR3 is TGCGCCAGCGCCCTCGGGCTTAGCGGGAGGGACCAAGAGACCCAGTACTTC. It codes for CASALGLSGRDQETQYF. The rearrangement links TRBV4-1 to TRBJ2-5, with 11 bases that match TRBD2. The CDR3 sequence is 17 residues long. Germline V gene sequence: CDR1 MGHRA, CDR2 YSYEKL. Unmatched junction bases numbered 11, after V lost 8 bases and J lost 0 bases.

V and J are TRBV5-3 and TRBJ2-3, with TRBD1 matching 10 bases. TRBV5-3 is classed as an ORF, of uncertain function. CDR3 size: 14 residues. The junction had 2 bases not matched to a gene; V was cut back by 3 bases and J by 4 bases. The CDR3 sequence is CARSWGQGPDTQYF. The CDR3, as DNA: TGTGCCAGAAGCTGGGGACAGGGGCCAGATACGCAGTATTTT.

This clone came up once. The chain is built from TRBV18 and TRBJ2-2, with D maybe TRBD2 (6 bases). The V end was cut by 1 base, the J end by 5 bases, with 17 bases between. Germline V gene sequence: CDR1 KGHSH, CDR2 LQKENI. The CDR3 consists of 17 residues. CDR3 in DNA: TGTGCCAGCTCACCACGACTGGGCAGGGCGGGAACCGGGGAGCTGTTTTTT. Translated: CASSPRLGRAGTGELFF.

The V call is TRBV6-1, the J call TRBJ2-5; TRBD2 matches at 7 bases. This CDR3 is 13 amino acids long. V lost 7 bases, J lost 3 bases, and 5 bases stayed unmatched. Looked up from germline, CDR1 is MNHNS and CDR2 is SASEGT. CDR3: CASTPAGEETQYF. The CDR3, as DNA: TGTGCCAGCACCCCCGCGGGGGAAGAGACCCAGTACTTC.

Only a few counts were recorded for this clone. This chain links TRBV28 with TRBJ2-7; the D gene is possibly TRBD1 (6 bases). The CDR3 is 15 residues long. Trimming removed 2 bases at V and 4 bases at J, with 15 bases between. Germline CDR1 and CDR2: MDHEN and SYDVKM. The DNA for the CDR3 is TGTGCCAGCAGTTTACGACAGGAGGCTCTTTACGAGCAGTACTTC. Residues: CASSLRQEALYEQYF.

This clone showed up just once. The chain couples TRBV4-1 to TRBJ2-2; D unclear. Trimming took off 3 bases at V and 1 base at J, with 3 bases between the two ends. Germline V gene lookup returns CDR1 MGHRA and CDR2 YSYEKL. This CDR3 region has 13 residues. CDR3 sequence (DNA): TGCGCCAGCAGCCACGTGAACACCGGGGAGCTGTTTTTT. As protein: CASSHVNTGELFF.

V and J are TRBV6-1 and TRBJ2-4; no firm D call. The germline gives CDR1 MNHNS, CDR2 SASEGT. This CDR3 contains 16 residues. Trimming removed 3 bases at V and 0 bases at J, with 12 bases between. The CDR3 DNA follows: TGTGCCAGCAGTGACCCTAGATTAATAGCCAAAAACATTCAGTACTTC. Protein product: CASSDPRLIAKNIQYF.

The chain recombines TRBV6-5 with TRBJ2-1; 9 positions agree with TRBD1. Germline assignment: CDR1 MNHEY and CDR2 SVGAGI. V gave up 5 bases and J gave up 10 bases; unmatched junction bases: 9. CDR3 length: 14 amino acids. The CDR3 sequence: CASSQWTGAGEQFF. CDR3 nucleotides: TGTGCCAGCAGTCAATGGACAGGGGCGGGGGAGCAGTTCTTC.

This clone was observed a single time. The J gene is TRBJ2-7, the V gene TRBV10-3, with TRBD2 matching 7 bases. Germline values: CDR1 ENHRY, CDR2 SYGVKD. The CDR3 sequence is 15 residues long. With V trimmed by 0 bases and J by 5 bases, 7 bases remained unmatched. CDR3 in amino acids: CAISESRGSRNEQYF. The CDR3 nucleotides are TGTGCCATCAGTGAGTCGCGCGGGAGTCGGAACGAGCAGTACTTC.

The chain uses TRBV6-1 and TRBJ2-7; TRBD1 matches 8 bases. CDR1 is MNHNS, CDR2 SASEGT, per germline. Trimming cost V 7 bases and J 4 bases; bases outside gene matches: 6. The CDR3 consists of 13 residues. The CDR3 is CASTRQGKYEQYF. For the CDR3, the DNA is TGTGCCAGCACTAGACAGGGGAAATACGAGCAGTACTTC.

The CDR3, as DNA: TGTGCCAGCAGAACCCAGGGGGTGAGGTCCCGTGAAGCTTTCTTT. Residues: CASRTQGVRSREAFF. This chain uses TRBV28 with TRBJ1-1, with 7 bases matching TRBD1. Unmatched junction bases numbered 14, after V lost 6 bases and J lost 7 bases. Germline loops: CDR1 MDHEN, CDR2 SYDVKM. The CDR3 length is 15 residues.

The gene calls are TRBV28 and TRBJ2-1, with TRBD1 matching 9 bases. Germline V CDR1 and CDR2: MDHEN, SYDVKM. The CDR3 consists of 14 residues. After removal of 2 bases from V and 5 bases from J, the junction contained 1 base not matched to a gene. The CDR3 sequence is CASSLGTGHNEQFF. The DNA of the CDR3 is TGTGCCAGCAGTTTAGGGACAGGGCACAATGAGCAGTTCTTC.

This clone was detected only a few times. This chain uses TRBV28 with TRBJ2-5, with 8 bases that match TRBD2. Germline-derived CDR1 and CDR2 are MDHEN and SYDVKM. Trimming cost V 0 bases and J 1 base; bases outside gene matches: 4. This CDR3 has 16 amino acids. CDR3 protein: CASSLWASGRQETQYF. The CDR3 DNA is TGTGCCAGCAGTTTATGGGCTAGCGGGCGCCAAGAGACCCAGTACTTC.

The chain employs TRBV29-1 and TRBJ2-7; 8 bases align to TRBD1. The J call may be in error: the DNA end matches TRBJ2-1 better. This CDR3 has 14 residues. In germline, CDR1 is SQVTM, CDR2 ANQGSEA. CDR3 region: CSDWTGTSYNEQFF. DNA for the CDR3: TGCAGCGACTGGACAGGGACCTCCTACAATGAGCAGTTCTTC.

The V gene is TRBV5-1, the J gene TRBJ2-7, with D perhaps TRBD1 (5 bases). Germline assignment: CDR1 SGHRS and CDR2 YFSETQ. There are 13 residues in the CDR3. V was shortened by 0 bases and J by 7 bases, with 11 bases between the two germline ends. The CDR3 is CASSLGSGSEQYF. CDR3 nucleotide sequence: TGCGCCAGCAGCTTGGGATCAGGGTCTGAGCAGTACTTC.

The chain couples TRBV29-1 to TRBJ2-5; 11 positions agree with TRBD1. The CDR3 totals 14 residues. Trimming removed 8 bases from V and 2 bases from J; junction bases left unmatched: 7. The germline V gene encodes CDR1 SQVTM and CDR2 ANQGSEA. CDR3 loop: CSTRRDRGQETQYF. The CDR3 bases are TGCAGCACCCGCCGGGACAGGGGGCAAGAGACCCAGTACTTC.

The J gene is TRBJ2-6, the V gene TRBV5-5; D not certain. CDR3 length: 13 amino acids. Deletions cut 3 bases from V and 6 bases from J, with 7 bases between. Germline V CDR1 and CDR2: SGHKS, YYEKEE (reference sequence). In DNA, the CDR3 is TGTGCCAGCAGCTCAGGTCTGGCCAACGTCCTGACTTTC. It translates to CASSSGLANVLTF.

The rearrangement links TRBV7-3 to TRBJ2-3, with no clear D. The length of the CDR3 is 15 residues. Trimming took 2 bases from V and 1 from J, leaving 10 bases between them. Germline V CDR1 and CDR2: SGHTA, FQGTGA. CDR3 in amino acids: CASSLFHTGTDTQYF. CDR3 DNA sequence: TGTGCCAGCAGCTTATTTCACACAGGCACAGATACGCAGTATTTT.

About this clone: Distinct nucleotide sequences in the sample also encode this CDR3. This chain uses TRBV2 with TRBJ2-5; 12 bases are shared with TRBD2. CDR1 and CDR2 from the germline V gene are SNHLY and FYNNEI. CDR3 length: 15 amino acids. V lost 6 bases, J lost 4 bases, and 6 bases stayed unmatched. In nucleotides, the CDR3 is TGTGCCAGCAGAAGACTAGCGGGAGAACTAGAGACCCAGTACTTC. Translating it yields CASRRLAGELETQYF.

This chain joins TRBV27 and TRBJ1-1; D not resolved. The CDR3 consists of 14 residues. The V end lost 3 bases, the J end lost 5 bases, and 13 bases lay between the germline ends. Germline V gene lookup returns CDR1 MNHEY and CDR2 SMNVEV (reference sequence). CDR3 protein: CASSLRARRTEAFF. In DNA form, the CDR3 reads TGTGCCAGCAGTTTGAGGGCGCGGAGAACTGAAGCTTTCTTT.

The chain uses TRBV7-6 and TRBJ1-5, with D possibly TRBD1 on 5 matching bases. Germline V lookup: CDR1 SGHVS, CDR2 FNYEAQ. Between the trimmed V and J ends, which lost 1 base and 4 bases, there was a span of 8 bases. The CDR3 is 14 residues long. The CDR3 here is CASSLVGGNQPQHF. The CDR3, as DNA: TGTGCCAGCAGCTTAGTCGGGGGAAATCAGCCCCAGCATTTT.

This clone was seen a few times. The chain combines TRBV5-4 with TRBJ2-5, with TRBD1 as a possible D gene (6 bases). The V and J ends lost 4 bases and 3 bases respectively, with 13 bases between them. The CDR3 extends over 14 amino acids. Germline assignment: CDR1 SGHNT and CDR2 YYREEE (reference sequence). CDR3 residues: CASSPKQGEETQYF. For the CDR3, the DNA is TGTGCCAGCAGCCCGAAACAGGGAGAAGAGACCCAGTACTTC.

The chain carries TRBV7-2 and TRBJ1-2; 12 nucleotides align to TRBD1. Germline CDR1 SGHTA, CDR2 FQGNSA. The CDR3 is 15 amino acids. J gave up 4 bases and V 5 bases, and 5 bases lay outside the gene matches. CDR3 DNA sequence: TGTGCCAGCAGCCTTGGGACAGGGGGCCGCTATGGCTACACCTTC. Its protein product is CASSLGTGGRYGYTF.

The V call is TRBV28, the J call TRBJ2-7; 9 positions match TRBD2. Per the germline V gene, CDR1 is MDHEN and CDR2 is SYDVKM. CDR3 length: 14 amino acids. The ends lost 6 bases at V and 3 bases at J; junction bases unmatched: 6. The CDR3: CASSIAGVSYEQYF. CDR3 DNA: TGTGCCAGCAGCATAGCGGGAGTAAGCTACGAGCAGTACTTC.

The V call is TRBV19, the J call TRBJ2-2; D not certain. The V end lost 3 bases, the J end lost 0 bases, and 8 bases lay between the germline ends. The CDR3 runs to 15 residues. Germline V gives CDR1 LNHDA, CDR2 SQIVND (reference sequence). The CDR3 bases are TGTGCCAGTAGTATTCCGGGTACGAACACCGGGGAGCTGTTTTTT. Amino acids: CASSIPGTNTGELFF.